The 19 T cell receptor beta chains listed next were all sequenced from one sample in a study of shared clonotypes between healthy human individuals (dated by TCRdb to 2019 to 2021). The library was generated by the immunoSEQ multiplex PCR assay. TCRdb stores this immuneACCESS table with in-frame sequences only. Part of the clones is absent; in the studies checked, under half of the shortfall reflects unresolved V genes, and no reason is known for the rest. This sample comprises under 650,000 clones, about 96% of them detected only once. In total, the top ten clones hold 0.06% of the sample. Material: naive CD4+ T cells sorted from blood. The sample's cell subset or site label, in plain terms: CD45RA+ positively selected. Every receptor here comes from a young woman in good health.

This chain links TRBV15 with TRBJ2-7, with 7 bases identical to TRBD2. Germline V gives CDR1 LNHNV, CDR2 YYDKDF (reference sequence). V shed 0 bases, J shed 2 bases, and the junction held 7 bases outside the gene matches. The CDR3 contains 16 residues. The CDR3 coding sequence is TGTGCCACCAGCAGAGATCGTGTGACTAGCCCCTACGAGCAGTACTTC. The encoded protein is CATSRDRVTSPYEQYF. The full variable domain, completed using reference TRBV15 and TRBJ2-7, is DAMVIQNPRYQVTQFGKPVTLSCSQTLNHNVMYWYQQKSSQAPKLLFHYYDKDFNNEADTPDNFQSRRPNTSFCFLDIRSPGLGDTAMYLCATSRDRVTSPYEQYFGPGTRLTVT.

Turning to this clone: This CDR3 is also generated by other DNA sequences in the sample. V is TRBV5-8 and J is TRBJ2-7; TRBD2 agrees at 7 bases. Germline V gene sequence: CDR1 SGHTS, CDR2 YDEGEE. V dropped 1 base and J dropped 4; count of bases not matched to a gene: 11. This CDR3 comprises 16 residues. CDR3 DNA: TGTGCCAGCAGCTTGAAGCAGACAAGCGGGATATACGAGCAGTACTTC. Residues: CASSLKQTSGIYEQYF.

The V gene is TRBV29-1, the J gene TRBJ2-2; the D gene could be TRBD1 or TRBD2 (5 bases each). The CDR3 totals 14 residues. The germline V gene has CDR1 SQVTM and CDR2 ANQGSEA. Trimming took 4 bases from V and 9 from J, leaving 18 bases between them. The DNA for the CDR3 is TGCAGCGTTGGGAGGCAGGGCTCCGGCCGGGAGCTGTTTTTT. This encodes CSVGRQGSGRELFF.

V gene TRBV18 combines with J gene TRBJ1-1; 9 positions agree with TRBD1. Germline CDR1 reads KGHSH; CDR2 reads LQKENI. The CDR3 has 14 amino acids. V lost 3 bases, J lost 5 bases, and 4 bases stayed unmatched. The CDR3 sequence is CASSPDRGFTEAFF. The CDR3 nucleotides read TGTGCCAGCTCACCGGACAGGGGTTTTACTGAAGCTTTCTTT.

This clone showed up just once. The same CDR3 also results from other DNA sequences found in this sample. The V and J genes are TRBV9 and TRBJ2-5; 14 bases match TRBD2. The CDR3 sequence is 17 residues long. Germline CDR1 and CDR2: SGDLS and YYNGEE. Trimming at V came to 0 bases and at J to 4 bases, leaving 5 bases not matched to a gene. In DNA form, the CDR3 reads TGTGCCAGCAGCGTAGGACTAGCGGGAGGGCCAGGAGAGACCCAGTACTTC. Amino acid sequence: CASSVGLAGGPGETQYF.

The chain couples TRBV11-3 to TRBJ2-2; TRBD1 agrees at 7 bases. Germline CDR1 and CDR2: SGHNT and YENEEA. The V segment lost 5 bases and the J segment 3 bases; nucleotides outside the gene matches: 6. The CDR3 extends over 15 amino acids. The DNA for the CDR3 is TGTGCCAGCAGCACCGGGACAGCGGACACCGGGGAGCTGTTTTTT. Translation: CASSTGTADTGELFF. The entire variable domain, with the rest obtained from reference TRBV11-3 and TRBJ2-2, is as follows: EAGVVQSPRYKIIEKKQPVAFWCNPISGHNTLYWYLQNLGQGPELLIRYENEEAVDDSQLPKDRFSAERLKGVDSTLKIQPAELGDSAVYLCASSTGTADTGELFFGEGSRLTVL.

This chain connects TRBV7-9 to TRBJ2-1; either TRBD1 or TRBD2 may fit D (6 bases each). Germline V gives CDR1 SEHNR, CDR2 FQNEAQ (reference sequence). This CDR3 has 16 amino acids. Deletions cut 5 bases from V and 5 bases from J, with 19 bases between. The CDR3 protein is CASSKQSGGPDNEQFF. CDR3 coding DNA: TGTGCCAGCAGCAAACAGTCCGGGGGCCCGGACAATGAGCAGTTCTTC.

The CDR3 region is CASLPRGLNTEAFF. The CDR3 DNA reads TGTGCCAGCTTACCAAGGGGTTTAAACACTGAAGCTTTCTTT. V and J are TRBV7-2 and TRBJ1-1; TRBD1 might be the D (5 bases). The germline CDR1 and CDR2 sequences are SGHTA and FQGNSA. The CDR3 length is 14 residues. The V and J ends lost 8 bases and 2 bases respectively, with 15 bases between them.

The chain links TRBV13 to TRBJ2-2; 8 bases are a match to TRBD1. The CDR3 sequence is 16 residues long. CDR1 is PRHDT, CDR2 FYEKMQ, per germline (reference sequence). Unmatched junction bases numbered 7, after V lost 5 bases and J lost 2 bases. The CDR3 sequence is CASSLTGTGNTGELFF. The CDR3 region has the DNA TGTGCCAGCAGCCTCACCGGGACAGGCAACACCGGGGAGCTGTTTTTT.

The V and J genes are TRBV4-1 and TRBJ2-2; the D gene is possibly TRBD2 (5 bases). The CDR3 runs 11 residues. Trimming took off 10 bases at V and 4 bases at J, with 7 bases between the two ends. Germline CDR1 MGHRA, CDR2 YSYEKL. In DNA, the CDR3 is TGCGCCACCCGGGGCACCGGGGAGCTGTTTTTT. Translating gives CATRGTGELFF.

The CDR3 reads CASGLVSVVGERDTQYF. In nucleotides, the CDR3 is TGTGCTAGTGGTTTGGTATCTGTGGTGGGGGAGAGAGATACGCAGTATTTT. The genes are TRBV12-5 and TRBJ2-3; the D call may be TRBD1 or TRBD2 (5 bases each). Germline V gene sequence: CDR1 LGHNT, CDR2 FRNRAP. The CDR3 totals 17 residues. V lost 0 bases and J lost 5, with 18 bases in between.

The chain recombines TRBV4-2 with TRBJ2-1, with 7 bases fitting TRBD2. There are 17 residues in the CDR3. Trimming cost V 1 base and J 4 bases; bases outside gene matches: 10. The V gene's germline CDR1 is LGHNA and CDR2 YNFKEQ. CDR3 in DNA: TGTGCCAGCAGCCAAGTGGGTCCGGGAGGAGTATACAATGAGCAGTTCTTC. Residues: CASSQVGPGGVYNEQFF.

V and J are TRBV5-1 and TRBJ1-1; unclear D gene. Germline CDR1 SGHRS, CDR2 YFSETQ. CDR3 length equals 14 residues. V shed 6 bases and J shed 5 bases, with 17 bases lying between them. CDR3 residues: CASKMTPAGTEAFF. CDR3 nucleotides: TGCGCCAGCAAAATGACCCCGGCGGGGACTGAAGCTTTCTTT.

V and J are TRBV6-1 and TRBJ1-2, with 8 bases identical to TRBD1. V shed 3 bases, J shed 3 bases, and the junction held 12 bases outside the gene matches. The CDR3 sequence is 17 residues long. CDR1 MNHNS and CDR2 SASEGT come from the germline V gene. Here the CDR3 DNA reads TGTGCCAGCAGTGACACCTATTCTTGGGGACAGGACTATGGCTACACCTTC. Translating gives CASSDTYSWGQDYGYTF.

V usage is TRBV27 and J usage is TRBJ2-4; the match to TRBD1 covers 9 bases. Germline V gene data show CDR1 as MNHEY and CDR2 as SMNVEV (reference sequence). There are 18 residues in the CDR3. V dropped 5 bases and J dropped 0; count of bases not matched to a gene: 11. DNA for the CDR3: TGTGCCAGCAGTAGCCCCGCCCGACAGGGGGTAGCCAAAAACATTCAGTACTTC. Protein product: CASSSPARQGVAKNIQYF.

The chain recombines TRBV19 with TRBJ2-6; D is undetermined. Per germline, CDR1 LNHDA and CDR2 SQIVND (reference sequence). Trimming pared 5 bases from V and 2 bases from J, leaving 10 bases between. The CDR3 covers 15 residues. Written as DNA, the CDR3 is TGTGCCAGTAGTCCGGATAACCCTGGGGCCAACGTCCTGACTTTC. Residues: CASSPDNPGANVLTF.

The chain carries TRBV28 and TRBJ2-3, with TRBD1 as a possible D gene (5 bases). The CDR3 contains 14 residues. The V end lost 6 bases, the J end lost 2 bases, and 12 bases lay between the germline ends. From germline, CDR1 is MDHEN and CDR2 SYDVKM. CDR3 nucleotides: TGTGCCAGCAGGATAGGGGCCTCCACAGATACGCAGTATTTT. This encodes CASRIGASTDTQYF.

V and J are TRBV18 and TRBJ2-5, with D hard to call. The CDR3 consists of 13 residues. Trimming cost V 1 base and J 5 bases, with 8 bases left between them. Germline values: CDR1 KGHSH, CDR2 LQKENI. Written as DNA, the CDR3 is TGTGCCAGCTCACCACTAGAAGGGGAGACCCAGTACTTC. This sequence encodes CASSPLEGETQYF. Full variable domain (missing parts from reference TRBV18 and TRBJ2-5): NAGVMQNPRHLVRRRGQEARLRCSPMKGHSHVYWYRQLPEEGLKFMVYLQKENIIDESGMPKERFSAEFPKEGPSILRIQQVVRGDSAAYFCASSPLEGETQYFGPGTRLLVL.

The V call is TRBV7-8, the J call TRBJ2-5, with 9 nucleotides matching TRBD1. The DNA end lines up better with TRBJ2-7; the J call may be wrong. The CDR3 has 15 amino acids. From germline, CDR1 is SGHVS and CDR2 FQNEAQ. The chain's CDR3 is CASSAVGTGTYEQYF. The CDR3 DNA reads as TGTGCCAGCAGCGCGGTTGGGACAGGGACCTACGAGCAGTACTTC.